This T cell receptor (beta chain) was retrieved from a study of blood T cell repertoires in COVID-19. For the study at large: Samples representing acute and convalescent COVID-19 were sourced from the United States, Italy and Spain. Sample material is recorded as cDNA or gDNA derived from T cells, B-cell-depleted T cells, or PBMCs.

Many counts were recorded for this clone. As handled by the study authors: For nucleated cells, counts were estimated from reference gene primer amplification. Sequenced by immunoSEQ multiplex PCR; TCRdb stores in-frame clones only, minus some. From that table come the V and J calls and clone size; the DNA was used to work out D and trimming. The data show approximately 210,000 clones, more than 70% seen once. The CDR3 loop spans 14 amino acids. Germline V gene data show CDR1 as SGHKS and CDR2 as YYEKEE (reference sequence). J gave up 2 bases and V 3 bases, and 1 base lay outside the gene matches. Sample: peripheral blood. The sequence was collected from a woman of 80 years or more with acute or convalescent COVID-19. The chain uses TRBV5-5 and TRBJ1-1, with 10 bases matching TRBD1. The CDR3 DNA reads TGTGCCAGCAGCTGGACAGGGGGAAACACTGAAGCTTTCTTT. Its translation: CASSWTGGNTEAFF.